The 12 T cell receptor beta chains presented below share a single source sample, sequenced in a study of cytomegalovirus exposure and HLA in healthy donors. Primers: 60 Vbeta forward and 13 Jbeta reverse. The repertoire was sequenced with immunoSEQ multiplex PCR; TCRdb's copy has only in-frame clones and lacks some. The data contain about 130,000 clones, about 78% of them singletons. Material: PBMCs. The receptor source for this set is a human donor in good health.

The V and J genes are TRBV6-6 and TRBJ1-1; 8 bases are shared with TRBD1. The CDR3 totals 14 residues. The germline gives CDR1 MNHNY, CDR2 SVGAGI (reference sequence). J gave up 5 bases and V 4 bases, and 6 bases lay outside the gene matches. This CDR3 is CASSWDRPGTEAFF. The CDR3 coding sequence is TGTGCCAGCAGTTGGGACAGGCCAGGGACTGAAGCTTTCTTT.

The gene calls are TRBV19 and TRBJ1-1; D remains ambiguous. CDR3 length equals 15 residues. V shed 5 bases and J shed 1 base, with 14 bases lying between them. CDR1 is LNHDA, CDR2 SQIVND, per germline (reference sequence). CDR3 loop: CASSRRGASNTEAFF. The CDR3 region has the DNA TGTGCCAGTAGTCGACGGGGAGCCTCGAACACTGAAGCTTTCTTT.

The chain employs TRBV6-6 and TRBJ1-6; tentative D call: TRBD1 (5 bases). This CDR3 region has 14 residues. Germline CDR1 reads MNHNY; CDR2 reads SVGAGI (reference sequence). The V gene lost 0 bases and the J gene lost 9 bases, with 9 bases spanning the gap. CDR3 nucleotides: TGTGCCAGCAGTTACTCGAACGGGGGTTCACCCCTCCACTTT. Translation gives CASSYSNGGSPLHF.

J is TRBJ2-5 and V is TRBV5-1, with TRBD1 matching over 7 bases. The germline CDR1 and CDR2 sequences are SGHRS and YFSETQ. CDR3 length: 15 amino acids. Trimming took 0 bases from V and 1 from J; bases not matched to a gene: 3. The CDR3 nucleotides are TGCGCCAGCAGCTTGGAGGGGGCCCCCCAAGAGACCCAGTACTTC. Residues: CASSLEGAPQETQYF.

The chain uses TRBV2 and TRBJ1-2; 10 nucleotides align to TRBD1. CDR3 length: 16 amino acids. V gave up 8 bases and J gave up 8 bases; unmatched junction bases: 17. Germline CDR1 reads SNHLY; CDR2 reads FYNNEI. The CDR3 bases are TGTGCCAGCGTGAAGACAGGGACAGGGGATAATTGGGGCTACACCTTC. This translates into CASVKTGTGDNWGYTF. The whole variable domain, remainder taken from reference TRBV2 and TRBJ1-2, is EPEVTQTPSHQVTQMGQEVILRCVPISNHLYFYWYRQILGQKVEFLVSFYNNEISEKSEIFDDQFSVERPDGSNFTLKIRSTKLEDSAMYFCASVKTGTGDNWGYTFGSGTRLTVV.

The CDR3 region is CASSFPKPGQNYNQPQHF. CDR3 DNA sequence: TGTGCCAGCAGTTTCCCTAAACCGGGACAGAATTACAATCAGCCCCAGCATTTT. V gene TRBV28 combines with J gene TRBJ1-5; TRBD1 matches at 7 bases. V lost 3 bases and J lost 3; bases outside the gene matches: 14. The CDR3 sequence is 18 residues long. CDR1 is MDHEN and CDR2 is SYDVKM in the germline V gene.

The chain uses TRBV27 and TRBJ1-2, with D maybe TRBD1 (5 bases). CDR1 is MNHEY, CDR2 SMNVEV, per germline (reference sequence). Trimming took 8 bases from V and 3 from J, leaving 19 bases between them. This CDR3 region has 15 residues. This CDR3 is CASSKVPGTDYGYTF. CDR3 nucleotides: TGTGCCAGCTCGAAGGTTCCAGGGACTGACTATGGCTACACCTTC.

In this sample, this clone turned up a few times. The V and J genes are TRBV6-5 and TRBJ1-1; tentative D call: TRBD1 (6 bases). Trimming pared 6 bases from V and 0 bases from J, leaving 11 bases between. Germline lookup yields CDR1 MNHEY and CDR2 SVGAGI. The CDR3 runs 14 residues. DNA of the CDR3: TGTGCCAGCAGCTATCAGGGGCTGAACACTGAAGCTTTCTTT. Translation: CASSYQGLNTEAFF.

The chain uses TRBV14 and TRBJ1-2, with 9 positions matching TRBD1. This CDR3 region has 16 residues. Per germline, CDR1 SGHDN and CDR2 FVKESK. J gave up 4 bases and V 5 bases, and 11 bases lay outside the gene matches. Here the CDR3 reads CASSRRTGALTYGYTF. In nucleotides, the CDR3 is TGTGCCAGCAGCAGACGGACAGGGGCGCTGACCTATGGCTACACCTTC.

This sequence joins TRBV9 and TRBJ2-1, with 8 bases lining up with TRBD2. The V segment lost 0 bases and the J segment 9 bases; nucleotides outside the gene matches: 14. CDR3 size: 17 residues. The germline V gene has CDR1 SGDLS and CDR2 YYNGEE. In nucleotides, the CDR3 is TGTGCCAGCAGCGTAGCTCCCGGGAGGGCTGGGTTGGGTGAGCAGTTCTTC. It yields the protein CASSVAPGRAGLGEQFF.

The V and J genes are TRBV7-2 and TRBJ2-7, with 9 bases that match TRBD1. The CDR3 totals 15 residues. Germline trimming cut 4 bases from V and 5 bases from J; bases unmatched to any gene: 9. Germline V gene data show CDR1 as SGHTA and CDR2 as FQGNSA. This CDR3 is CASSWPRTGDHEQYF. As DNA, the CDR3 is TGTGCCAGCAGCTGGCCACGGACAGGGGACCACGAGCAGTACTTC.

This CDR3 is CAWSATGWTGELFF. DNA for the CDR3: TGTGCCTGGAGCGCCACAGGGTGGACCGGGGAGCTGTTTTTT. This chain joins TRBV30 and TRBJ2-2; D is perhaps TRBD1 (6 bases). The CDR3 length is 14 residues. Germline V CDR1 and CDR2: GTSNPN, SVGIG (reference sequence). Trimming cost V 3 bases and J 5 bases, with 13 bases left between them.